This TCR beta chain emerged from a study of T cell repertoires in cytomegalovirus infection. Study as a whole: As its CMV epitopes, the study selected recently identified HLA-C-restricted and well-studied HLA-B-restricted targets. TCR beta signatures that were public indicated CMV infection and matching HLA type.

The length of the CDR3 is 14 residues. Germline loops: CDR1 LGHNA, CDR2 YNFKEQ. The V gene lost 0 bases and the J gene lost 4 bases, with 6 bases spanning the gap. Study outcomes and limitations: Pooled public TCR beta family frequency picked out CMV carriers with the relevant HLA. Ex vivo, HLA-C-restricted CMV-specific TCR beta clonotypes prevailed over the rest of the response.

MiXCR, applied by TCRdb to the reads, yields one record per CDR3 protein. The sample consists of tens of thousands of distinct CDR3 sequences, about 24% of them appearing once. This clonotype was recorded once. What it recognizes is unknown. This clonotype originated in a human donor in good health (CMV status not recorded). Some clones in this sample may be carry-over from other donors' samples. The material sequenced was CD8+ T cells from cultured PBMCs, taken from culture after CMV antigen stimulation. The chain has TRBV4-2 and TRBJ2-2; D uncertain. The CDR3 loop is CASSQDLGTGELFF. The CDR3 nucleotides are TGTGCCAGCAGCCAAGATTTGGGCACCGGGGAGCTGTTTTTT.